Below, one T cell receptor (beta chain) is given with its context. The data stem from a study of T cell changes during pregnancy in multiple sclerosis. The data were produced by immunoSEQ multiplex PCR, yet TCRdb's version contains in-frame clones alone and is incomplete. The data contain over 60,000 clones, roughly nine tenths of them singletons. The CDR3 spans 12 residues. V was pared by 2 bases and J by 4 bases, with 3 bases between. Germline CDR1 reads SEHNR; CDR2 reads FQNEAQ (reference sequence). The material was peripheral blood, obtained in the first trimester of pregnancy. The receptor comes from a female donor with multiple sclerosis, enrolled in a pregnancy study. The rearrangement links TRBV7-9 to TRBJ1-5, with no clear D. CDR3 coding DNA: TGTGCCAGCAGCTTAATAAATCAGCCCCAGCATTTT. Amino acids: CASSLINQPQHF.